These T cell receptor beta chains were read from a single sample in a study of blood T cell repertoires in COVID-19. Some clones are missing from TCRdb's copy, which holds only in-frame ones; the method was immunoSEQ multiplex PCR. The sample comprises about 160,000 clones, roughly four fifths of which are singletons, and approximately 14% rests with the top ten. The sequenced sample consisted of peripheral blood. The receptors originated from a human donor with acute or convalescent COVID-19. The donor label of this sample is uncertain. Both conserved end residues are part of each CDR3. A D gene is named only where the DNA matches it firmly. Rows give clone size only sometimes, using once, few, many, or a class for an expanded clone.

CDR3 protein,CDR3 DNA,J gene,V gene,D gene,clone size
CASSQAGQGAGGNQPQHF,TGCGCCAGCAGCCAAGCCGGACAGGGGGCTGGGGGCAATCAGCCCCAGCATTTT,TRBJ1-5,TRBV4-1,TRBD1,NA
CASKGGRGPQETQYF,TGTGCCAGCAAAGGTGGGCGGGGGCCACAAGAGACCCAGTACTTC,TRBJ2-5,TRBV6-6,NA,NA
CASSHPTGGFTDTQYF,TGTGCCAGCAGCCATCCAACAGGGGGATTCACAGATACGCAGTATTTT,TRBJ2-3,TRBV11-1,TRBD1,NA
CSVLGLAASYEQYF,TGCAGCGTTTTGGGACTAGCGGCATCCTACGAGCAGTACTTC,TRBJ2-7,TRBV29-1,TRBD2,NA
CASSPIVTNYGYTF,TGCGCCAGCAGCCCGATAGTAACTAACTATGGCTACACCTTC,TRBJ1-2,TRBV4-3,NA,NA
CASSYGLGQVTETQYF,TGTGCCAGCAGCTATGGTTTGGGACAGGTTACGGAGACCCAGTACTTC,TRBJ2-5,TRBV11-1,TRBD1,NA
CASSFQGGSRETQYF,TGTGCCAGCAGCTTTCAAGGCGGGTCCCGAGAGACCCAGTACTTC,TRBJ2-5,TRBV7-2,NA,NA
CASSPGANYGYTF,TGCGCCAGCAGCCCCGGGGCTAACTATGGCTACACCTTC,TRBJ1-2,TRBV4-1,NA,NA
CASSLRQGFSPLHF,TGTGCCAGCAGCTTAAGGCAGGGGTTTTCACCCCTCCACTTT,TRBJ1-6,TRBV13,NA,NA
CASKAGGSYEQYF,TGTGCCAGCAAAGCAGGGGGTTCCTACGAGCAGTACTTC,TRBJ2-7,TRBV6-5,TRBD1,once
CASSFGTPKNEKLFF,TGTGCCAGCAGCTTCGGGACACCTAAAAATGAAAAACTGTTTTTT,TRBJ1-4,TRBV7-2,NA,NA
CASSPGEQGVSGANVLTF,TGTGCCAGCTCACCAGGCGAACAGGGGGTTTCCGGGGCCAACGTCCTGACTTTC,TRBJ2-6,TRBV18,TRBD1,once
CASSSQGAGTEAFF,TGTGCCAGCAGTTCCCAGGGGGCTGGGACTGAAGCTTTCTTT,TRBJ1-1,TRBV6-4,TRBD1,once
CASSPGGRNTEAFF,TGTGCCAGCAGTCCAGGGGGGCGGAACACTGAAGCTTTCTTT,TRBJ1-1,TRBV6-5,TRBD1,once
CASSTQAGGPGTDTQYF,TGTGCCAGCAGCACCCAAGCGGGGGGGCCTGGCACAGATACGCAGTATTTT,TRBJ2-3,TRBV7-2,TRBD2,NA
CASSLARGGTPVGAFF,TGTGCCAGCAGCTTAGCGCGGGGAGGGACGCCGGTGGGAGCTTTCTTT,TRBJ1-1,TRBV11-1,NA,NA
CASSLAGYGYTF,TGTGCCAGCAGTCTGGCGGGCTATGGCTACACCTTC,TRBJ1-2,TRBV12-3/TRBV12-4,NA,NA
CASSLVAGGDEQFF,TGTGCCAGCAGCTTAGTCGCGGGTGGCGATGAGCAGTTCTTC,TRBJ2-1,TRBV11-3,NA,NA
CASSPVGDRGQGGYTF,TGTGCCAGCTCACCTGTTGGGGACAGGGGGCAAGGTGGCTACACCTTC,TRBJ1-2,TRBV18,TRBD1,NA
CASQRDSSYEQYF,TGTGCCAGCCAGAGGGACAGTTCCTACGAGCAGTACTTC,TRBJ2-7,TRBV19,TRBD1,once
CASTLGREVMNTEAFF,TGTGCCAGTACGTTGGGCAGGGAGGTTATGAACACTGAAGCTTTCTTT,TRBJ1-1,TRBV5-4,NA,few
CASSAGTGDGYTF,TGTGCCAGCTCAGCAGGGACAGGAGATGGCTACACCTTC,TRBJ1-2,TRBV18,TRBD1,NA
CASSEGGQGAREAFF,TGTGCCAGCAGTGAAGGGGGACAGGGGGCTCGGGAAGCTTTCTTT,TRBJ1-1,TRBV6-1,TRBD1,few
CASSGGDRVDGYTF,TGCGCCAGCAGCGGAGGGGACAGGGTGGACGGCTACACCTTC,TRBJ1-2,TRBV5-1,TRBD1,NA